This TCR beta chain was identified in a study of T cells in Graves' hyperthyroidism and ophthalmopathy. This clonotype was seen a few times. This CDR3 is 17 amino acids long. With 3 bases clipped from V and 2 bases from J, the junction kept 5 bases outside the gene matches. Germline loops: CDR1 MNHGY, CDR2 SVAAGI. The TCR beta CDR3 regions underwent amplification using RNA transcripts as the source. First-round RT-PCR targeting the TCR CDR3 was performed with the HTBI primer set. TCRdb redid the calling of the multiplex PCR reads with MiXCR, one entry per CDR3 protein. The table has hundreds of thousands of distinct CDR3 sequences, around 16% seen once; the top ten hold over 7.5%.

Sequenced sample: blood. V is TRBV6-9 and J is TRBJ1-6; 9 bases agree with TRBD1. This TCR came from a woman between 18 and 30 years old with Graves' hyperthyroidism. The CDR3 spells CASSYFGQGTYNSPLHF. CDR3 coding DNA: TGTGCCAGCAGTTACTTCGGACAGGGGACCTATAATTCACCCCTCCACTTT.